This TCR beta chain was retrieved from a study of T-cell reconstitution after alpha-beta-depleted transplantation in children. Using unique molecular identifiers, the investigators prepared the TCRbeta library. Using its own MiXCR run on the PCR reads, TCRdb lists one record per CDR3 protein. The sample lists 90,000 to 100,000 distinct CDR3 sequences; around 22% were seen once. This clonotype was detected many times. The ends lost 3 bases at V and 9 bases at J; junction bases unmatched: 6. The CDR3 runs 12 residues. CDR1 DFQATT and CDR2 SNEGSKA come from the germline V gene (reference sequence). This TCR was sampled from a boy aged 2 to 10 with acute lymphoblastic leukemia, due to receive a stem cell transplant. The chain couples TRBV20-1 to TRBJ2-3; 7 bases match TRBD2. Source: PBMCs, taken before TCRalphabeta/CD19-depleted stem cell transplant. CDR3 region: CSASLAERTQYF. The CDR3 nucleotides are TGCAGTGCTAGTCTAGCGGAGAGGACGCAGTATTTT.